The present T cell receptor (beta chain) was sequenced within a study of T cell clonality in common variable immunodeficiency. Findings and caveats of the study: Common variable immunodeficiency TCR beta sequences reportedly had fewer deletions and N-nucleotide insertions.

TCRdb's copy holds only in-frame clones and misses some; the assay was immunoSEQ multiplex PCR. Sampling found some 12,000 clones, none seen once. This clone is medium-sized in the sample. Its cognate antigen is unknown. The read terminates 3 residues ahead of where the CDR3 ends, so the germline J gene completes it. The CDR3 length is 12 residues. V lost 5 bases and J lost 4, with 11 bases in between. Per germline, CDR1 GTSNPN and CDR2 SVGIG (reference sequence). The sequenced sample consisted of peripheral blood mononuclear cells. This sequence joins TRBV30 and TRBJ1-2, with no clear D. This sequence originates from a human donor with common variable immunodeficiency. The sequenced CDR3 bases are TGTGCCTGGGCAGAGACTTCCTATGGC. Its translation is CAWAETSYG. The complete CDR3 protein is CAWAETSYGYTF.